The next 8 T cell receptor beta chains were all read from a single sample in a study of cytomegalovirus exposure and HLA in healthy donors. Primers: 60 Vbeta forward and 13 Jbeta reverse. Profiled with immunoSEQ multiplex PCR; TCRdb holds only in-frame clones, not every one. The sample contains 150,000 to 200,000 clones, approximately 65% of which appear only once. The sequenced sample consisted of PBMCs. The origin of the receptors is a man aged 35-49 years in good health and CMV-seronegative.

The V and J genes are TRBV5-5 and TRBJ2-7; D possibly corresponds to TRBD2 (5 bases). The CDR3 has 15 residues. V was cut by 2 bases and J by 4 bases, with 16 bases left in between. CDR1 is SGHKS and CDR2 is YYEKEE in the germline V gene (reference sequence). CDR3 region: CASSFGPGEQYEQYF. CDR3 bases: TGTGCCAGCAGCTTTGGCCCCGGGGAGCAGTACGAGCAGTACTTC.

In its sample, this clone was seen a few times. The genes are TRBV7-2 and TRBJ1-2, with TRBD1 matching 11 bases. The CDR3 sequence is 15 residues long. V lost 5 bases and J lost 4; bases outside the gene matches: 6. The germline V gene has CDR1 SGHTA and CDR2 FQGNSA. CDR3 coding DNA: TGTGCCAGCAGCCCTCGGACAGGGGGCGCCTATGGCTACACCTTC. Protein sequence: CASSPRTGGAYGYTF. Combining the CDR3 with reference TRBV7-2 and TRBJ1-2 gives the whole variable domain GAGVSQSPSNKVTEKGKDVELRCDPISGHTALYWYRQSLGQGLEFLIYFQGNSAPDKSGLPSDRFSAERTGGSVSTLTIQRTQQEDSAVYLCASSPRTGGAYGYTFGSGTRLTVV.

The CDR3 DNA is TGCGCCAGCAGCTTGGACGGCGACAGCAGCACAGATACGCAGTATTTT. Translating gives CASSLDGDSSTDTQYF. The chain joins TRBV5-1 to TRBJ2-3; tentative D call: TRBD1 (5 bases). V dropped 0 bases and J dropped 0 bases, with 11 bases sitting between them. The CDR3 sequence is 16 residues long. CDR1 is SGHRS, CDR2 YFSETQ, per germline.

The gene calls are TRBV7-9 and TRBJ1-6, with 9 bases matching TRBD1. This CDR3 contains 16 residues. Germline V gene sequence: CDR1 SEHNR, CDR2 FQNEAQ (reference sequence). The V gene end was trimmed by 1 base and the J gene end by 5 bases; junction bases not matched to a gene: 3. This CDR3 is CASSLERTGDNSPLHF. The DNA of the CDR3 is TGTGCCAGCAGCTTAGAAAGGACAGGGGATAATTCACCCCTCCACTTT.

The chain recombines TRBV7-2 with TRBJ2-7, with 10 bases that match TRBD1. Looked up from germline, CDR1 is SGHTA and CDR2 is FQGNSA. With 3 bases clipped from V and 2 bases from J, the junction kept 4 bases outside the gene matches. This CDR3 has 15 residues. As DNA, the CDR3 is TGTGCCAGCAGCTTCGGGACAGGGGCGCCCTACGAGCAGTACTTC. Translating it yields CASSFGTGAPYEQYF. Variable domain in full (rest from reference TRBV7-2 and TRBJ2-7): GAGVSQSPSNKVTEKGKDVELRCDPISGHTALYWYRQSLGQGLEFLIYFQGNSAPDKSGLPSDRFSAERTGGSVSTLTIQRTQQEDSAVYLCASSFGTGAPYEQYFGPGTRLTVT.

This clone was counted a few times. The gene calls are TRBV4-2 and TRBJ1-1, with 12 nucleotides matching TRBD1. Looked up from germline, CDR1 is LGHNA and CDR2 is YNFKEQ. J lost 7 bases, V lost 4 bases, and 7 bases had no gene match. CDR3 size: 15 residues. The CDR3 DNA sequence: TGTGCCAGCAGCCTTCCGGGACAGGGGGCTGGTGAAGCTTTCTTT. It translates to CASSLPGQGAGEAFF.

This chain joins TRBV5-8 and TRBJ1-5, with 12 bases identical to TRBD1. This CDR3 is built from 15 residues. From germline, CDR1 is SGHTS and CDR2 YDEGEE. Unmatched junction bases numbered 4, after V lost 3 bases and J lost 6 bases. The CDR3 loop is CASSSGTGGTQPQHF. In DNA form, the CDR3 reads TGTGCCAGCAGCTCCGGGACAGGGGGCACTCAGCCCCAGCATTTT.

The chain joins TRBV2 to TRBJ1-5; D perhaps matches TRBD1 (5 bases). The CDR3 has 13 amino acids. Germline loops: CDR1 SNHLY, CDR2 FYNNEI. Trimming pared 6 bases from V and 6 bases from J, leaving 12 bases between. The CDR3 DNA reads as TGTGCCAGCAGCGAGGACACGCGTCAGCCCCAGCATTTT. Translating gives CASSEDTRQPQHF.